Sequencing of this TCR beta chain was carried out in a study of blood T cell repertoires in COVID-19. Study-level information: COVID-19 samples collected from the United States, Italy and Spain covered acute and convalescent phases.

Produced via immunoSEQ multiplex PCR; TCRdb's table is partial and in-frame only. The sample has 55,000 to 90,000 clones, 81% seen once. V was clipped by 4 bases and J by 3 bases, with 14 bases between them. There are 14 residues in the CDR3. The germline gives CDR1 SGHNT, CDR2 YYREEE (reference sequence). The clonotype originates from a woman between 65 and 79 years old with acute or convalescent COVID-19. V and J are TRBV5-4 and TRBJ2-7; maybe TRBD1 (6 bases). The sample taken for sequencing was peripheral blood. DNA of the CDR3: TGTGCCAGCAGCCAGGCCGACAGGTTCTACGAGCAGTACTTC. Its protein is CASSQADRFYEQYF.